This entry lists 26 T cell receptor beta chains sequenced from one sample in a study of blood T cell repertoires in COVID-19. The data were produced by immunoSEQ multiplex PCR, yet TCRdb's version contains in-frame clones alone and is incomplete. The table has about 16,000 clones, 85% to 90% seen once. Sequenced sample: peripheral blood. The origin of the receptors is a man aged 55 to 69 with acute or convalescent COVID-19.

The chain has TRBV6-5 and TRBJ1-4; the D is unclear. There are 14 residues in the CDR3. V shed 2 bases and J shed 8 bases, with 12 bases lying between them. Per germline, CDR1 MNHEY and CDR2 SVGAGI. DNA for the CDR3: TGTGCCAGCAGTTACGGGTACAGAGAAGAAAAACTGTTTTTT. Its translation is CASSYGYREEKLFF.

The chain is built from TRBV5-5 and TRBJ2-7; 9 nucleotides line up with TRBD1. Trimming took 0 bases from V and 4 from J; bases not matched to a gene: 8. Per the germline V gene, CDR1 is SGHKS and CDR2 is YYEKEE (reference sequence). This CDR3 has 16 amino acids. The CDR3 sequence is CASSLEGQGRIYEQYF. CDR3 DNA sequence: TGTGCCAGCAGCTTGGAAGGACAGGGGAGAATTTACGAGCAGTACTTC.

The rearrangement joins TRBV28 to TRBJ1-2; 9 positions match TRBD1. The CDR3 has 14 residues. Germline assignment: CDR1 MDHEN and CDR2 SYDVKM. Unmatched junction bases numbered 6, after V lost 8 bases and J lost 2 bases. CDR3 loop: CASCRQGVNYGYTF. The CDR3 nucleotides read TGTGCCAGCTGCCGACAGGGGGTAAACTATGGCTACACCTTC.

The chain joins TRBV11-2 to TRBJ1-2, with 7 bases matching TRBD1. V trimming: 5 bases; J trimming: 2 bases; junction bases outside the gene matches: 2. This CDR3 contains 13 residues. The germline gives CDR1 SGHAT, CDR2 FQNNGV. The CDR3 DNA sequence: TGTGCCAGCAGCCAGGGACAGAACTATGGCTACACCTTC. This encodes CASSQGQNYGYTF.

The chain is built from TRBV30 and TRBJ1-6; D possibly corresponds to TRBD1 (6 bases). The V gene's germline CDR1 is GTSNPN and CDR2 SVGIG (reference sequence). With 4 bases removed from V and 3 bases from J, the gap between germline ends came to 16 bases. The CDR3 contains 16 residues. DNA for the CDR3: TGTGCCTGGATCTCCGGGACACGAAGCTATAATTCACCCCTCCACTTT. It translates to CAWISGTRSYNSPLHF.

The genes are TRBV5-1 and TRBJ2-3; D may be TRBD2 (7 bases). The germline gives CDR1 SGHRS, CDR2 YFSETQ. The CDR3 loop spans 15 amino acids. Deletions cut 0 bases from V and 9 bases from J, with 17 bases between. The CDR3 reads CASSLAPSAGATQYF. Written as DNA, the CDR3 is TGCGCCAGCAGCTTGGCCCCGTCGGCGGGGGCGACGCAGTATTTT.

V is TRBV27 and J is TRBJ2-7; tentative D call: TRBD1 (5 bases). The germline CDR1 and CDR2 sequences are MNHEY and SMNVEV (reference sequence). V was trimmed by 4 bases and J by 4 bases, leaving 17 bases between them. The length of the CDR3 is 15 residues. The CDR3 loop is CASSSPGAYQYEQYF. DNA for the CDR3: TGTGCCAGCAGTTCGCCTGGGGCCTACCAATACGAGCAGTACTTC.

The chain recombines TRBV4-2 with TRBJ2-2, with a weak D call TRBD2 (6 bases). V lost 6 bases, J lost 7 bases, and 21 bases lay in between. This CDR3 is 16 amino acids long. Germline-derived CDR1 and CDR2 are LGHNA and YNFKEQ. The CDR3 region has the DNA TGTGCCAGCAGATTAGGGAGACTAGAGAGTAGCGGGGAGCTGTTTTTT. Protein sequence: CASRLGRLESSGELFF.

The chain carries TRBV11-2 and TRBJ2-1; D is perhaps TRBD2 (5 bases). Germline CDR1 is SGHAT and CDR2 is FQNNGV. The CDR3 loop spans 16 amino acids. Trimming cost V 3 bases and J 0 bases, with 12 bases left between them. The CDR3 is CASSLSAANSYNEQFF. In DNA form, the CDR3 reads TGTGCCAGCAGCTTGTCAGCGGCCAACTCCTACAATGAGCAGTTCTTC.

The chain couples TRBV11-2 to TRBJ2-5; 9 nucleotides agree with TRBD1. CDR3 length equals 14 residues. Losses at the gene ends were 4 bases for V and 1 base for J; bases not matched to a gene: 1. Per the germline V gene, CDR1 is SGHAT and CDR2 is FQNNGV. The CDR3 nucleotides are TGTGCCAGCAGCTCGGACAGGGGCCAAGAGACCCAGTACTTC. Translation gives CASSSDRGQETQYF.

J is TRBJ1-1 and V is TRBV15, with TRBD1 as a possible D gene (6 bases). The CDR3 length is 13 residues. Per germline, CDR1 LNHNV and CDR2 YYDKDF (reference sequence). Trimming took off 7 bases at V and 2 bases at J, with 11 bases between the two ends. The CDR3 DNA reads as TGTGCCACCAAGGGACATCCAAACACTGAAGCTTTCTTT. This sequence encodes CATKGHPNTEAFF.

The V and J genes are TRBV29-1 and TRBJ1-2, with 9 bases aligning to TRBD1. Germline-derived CDR1 and CDR2 are SQVTM and ANQGSEA. The CDR3 consists of 16 residues. V was clipped by 6 bases and J by 1 base; unmatched bases: 12. In nucleotides, the CDR3 is TGCAGCGTCTCAATGCGGGGGACAGGGAATAACTATGGCTACACCTTC. This codes for CSVSMRGTGNNYGYTF.

The CDR3 DNA is TGTGCCAGCAGCGTAGATGGGGGGGCGCGTCAGCCCCAGCATTTT. Residues: CASSVDGGARQPQHF. V and J are TRBV9 and TRBJ1-5, with a tentative D call TRBD1 (6 bases). The germline V and J ends were trimmed by 0 bases and 6 bases, with 13 bases remaining between them. The CDR3 is 15 amino acids. Germline V gene sequence: CDR1 SGDLS, CDR2 YYNGEE.

V and J are TRBV5-1 and TRBJ1-6, with a possible D match to TRBD1 (5 bases). Germline V gives CDR1 SGHRS, CDR2 YFSETQ. V was clipped by 2 bases and J by 7 bases, with 16 bases between them. The CDR3 totals 16 residues. CDR3 loop: CASSFIGAGLNSPLHF. CDR3 in DNA: TGCGCCAGCAGCTTTATTGGGGCAGGGCTAAATTCACCCCTCCACTTT.

The chain employs TRBV28 and TRBJ1-5; D is perhaps TRBD1 (5 bases). Trimming took 6 bases from V and 1 from J, leaving 13 bases between them. The CDR3 runs to 15 residues. Looked up from germline, CDR1 is MDHEN and CDR2 is SYDVKM. The DNA for the CDR3 is TGTGCCAGCAGGCCCGGGGGACGCAGCAATCAGCCCCAGCATTTT. This gives the protein CASRPGGRSNQPQHF.

This clone occurred once. This chain joins TRBV4-1 and TRBJ2-7; no clear D gene. The CDR3 extends over 12 amino acids. Trimming shortened V by 0 bases and J by 11 bases, and 11 bases separated the two germline ends. Germline loops: CDR1 MGHRA, CDR2 YSYEKL. The chain's CDR3 is CASSQDGGIKYF. The CDR3 region has the DNA TGCGCCAGCAGCCAAGACGGCGGCATCAAGTACTTC.

V gene TRBV5-6 combines with J gene TRBJ1-4, with 7 bases aligning to TRBD1. Per germline, CDR1 SGHDT and CDR2 YYEEEE. With V trimmed by 4 bases and J by 2 bases, 5 bases remained unmatched. The length of the CDR3 is 15 residues. CDR3 protein: CASSETQGTNEKLFF. In DNA form, the CDR3 reads TGTGCCAGCAGCGAAACACAGGGGACTAATGAAAAACTGTTTTTT.

The chain links TRBV2 to TRBJ1-5, with 7 bases lining up with TRBD1. The CDR3 covers 15 residues. V trimming: 7 bases; J trimming: 2 bases; junction bases outside the gene matches: 8. Germline loops: CDR1 SNHLY, CDR2 FYNNEI. The CDR3: CASNPTGTGNQPQHF. CDR3 coding DNA: TGTGCCAGCAACCCGACAGGGACAGGCAATCAGCCCCAGCATTTT.

The rearrangement links TRBV12-3 or TRBV12-4 to TRBJ2-7, with D perhaps matching TRBD2 (5 bases). CDR3 length: 12 amino acids. Trimming stripped 6 bases from V and 9 bases from J, with 15 bases between. This CDR3 is CASSRTFEWQYF. As DNA, the CDR3 is TGTGCCAGCAGCCGGACTTTTGAGTGGCAGTACTTC.

The chain joins TRBV27 to TRBJ2-5; TRBD2 matches 12 bases. V was pared by 2 bases and J by 5 bases, with 9 bases of the junction left unmatched. The CDR3 totals 17 residues. CDR1 MNHEY and CDR2 SMNVEV come from the germline V gene (reference sequence). The CDR3 loop is CASSLIPLAGGRETQYF. The DNA for the CDR3 is TGTGCCAGCAGTTTAATACCTCTAGCGGGGGGGCGCGAGACCCAGTACTTC.

The chain joins TRBV7-9 to TRBJ2-7; perhaps TRBD2 as D (6 bases). In germline, CDR1 is SEHNR, CDR2 FQNEAQ (reference sequence). The CDR3 totals 16 residues. The V and J ends lost 6 bases and 1 base respectively, with 19 bases between them. The CDR3 DNA follows: TGTGCCAGCAGACCGTCGTGGGGAGGTCTTTCCTACGAGCAGTACTTC. It translates to CASRPSWGGLSYEQYF.

This clone was observed once. The genes are TRBV5-1 and TRBJ2-7; possible D gene TRBD2, 6 bases. Germline CDR1 SGHRS, CDR2 YFSETQ. Trimming stripped 2 bases from V and 2 bases from J, with 8 bases between. The length of the CDR3 is 13 residues. The CDR3 loop is CASSLGGTYEQYF. For the CDR3, the DNA is TGCGCCAGCAGCTTAGGCGGGACCTACGAGCAGTACTTC.

This clone is a singleton in its sample. The rearrangement links TRBV5-1 to TRBJ2-5; 8 nucleotides align to TRBD2. CDR1 and CDR2 (germline): SGHRS, YFSETQ. This CDR3 comprises 15 residues. The V segment lost 0 bases and the J segment 1 base; nucleotides outside the gene matches: 2. The CDR3 DNA is TGCGCCAGCAGCTTGGCGGGAGGGGTCCAAGAGACCCAGTACTTC. Encoded protein: CASSLAGGVQETQYF.

This chain links TRBV14 with TRBJ2-5; tentative D call: TRBD2 (5 bases). V lost 6 bases to trimming and J lost 1 base, with 12 bases between them. The CDR3 sequence is 14 residues long. Germline CDR1 reads SGHDN; CDR2 reads FVKESK. The CDR3 reads CASSRGSVQETQYF. In nucleotides, the CDR3 is TGTGCCAGCAGTCGCGGGTCGGTCCAAGAGACCCAGTACTTC.

The genes are TRBV10-1 and TRBJ1-2; a weak D match, TRBD1 (6 bases). The CDR3 runs to 13 residues. V shed 5 bases and J shed 3 bases, with 10 bases lying between them. CDR1 WNHNN and CDR2 SYGVQD come from the germline V gene (reference sequence). For the CDR3, the DNA is TGCGCCAGCAGTACGGACAGATACTATGGCTACACCTTC. Translated, it gives CASSTDRYYGYTF.

This clone has more than one count but fewer than ten. This chain uses TRBV9 with TRBJ1-6; tentative D call: TRBD1 (6 bases). Trimming stripped 4 bases from V and 9 bases from J, with 14 bases between. Per the germline V gene, CDR1 is SGDLS and CDR2 is YYNGEE. The CDR3 runs 14 residues. This CDR3 is CASSRTVTGSPLHF. The CDR3 DNA reads TGTGCCAGCAGCAGGACAGTTACGGGTTCACCCCTCCACTTT. The full variable domain, in which reference TRBV9 and TRBJ1-6 provide the parts outside the CDR3, is DSGVTQTPKHLITATGQRVTLRCSPRSGDLSVYWYQQSLDQGLQFLIQYYNGEERAKGNILERFSAQQFPDLHSELNLSSLELGDSALYFCASSRTVTGSPLHFGNGTRLTVT.